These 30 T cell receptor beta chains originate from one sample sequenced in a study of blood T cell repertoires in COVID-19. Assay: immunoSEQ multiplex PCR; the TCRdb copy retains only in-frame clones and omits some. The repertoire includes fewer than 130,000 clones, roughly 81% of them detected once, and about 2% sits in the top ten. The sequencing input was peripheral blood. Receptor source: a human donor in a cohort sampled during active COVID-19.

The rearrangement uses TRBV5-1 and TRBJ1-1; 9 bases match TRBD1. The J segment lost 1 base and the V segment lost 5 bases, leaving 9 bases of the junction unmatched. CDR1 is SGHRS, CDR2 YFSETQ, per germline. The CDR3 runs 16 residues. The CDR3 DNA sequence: TGCGCCAGCAGTTTCGCCGGGACAGGGTCGAACACTGAAGCTTTCTTT. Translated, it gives CASSFAGTGSNTEAFF.

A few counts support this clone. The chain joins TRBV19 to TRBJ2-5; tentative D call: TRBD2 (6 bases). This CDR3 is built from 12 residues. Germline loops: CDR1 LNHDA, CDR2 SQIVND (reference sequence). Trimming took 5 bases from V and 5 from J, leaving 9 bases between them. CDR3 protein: CASSGEVETQYF. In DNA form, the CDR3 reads TGTGCCAGTAGTGGGGAGGTGGAGACCCAGTACTTC.

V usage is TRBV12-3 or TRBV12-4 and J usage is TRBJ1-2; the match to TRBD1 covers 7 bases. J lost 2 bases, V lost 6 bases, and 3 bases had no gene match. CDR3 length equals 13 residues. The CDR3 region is CASRNRGNYGYTF. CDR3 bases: TGTGCCAGCAGGAACAGGGGAAACTATGGCTACACCTTC.

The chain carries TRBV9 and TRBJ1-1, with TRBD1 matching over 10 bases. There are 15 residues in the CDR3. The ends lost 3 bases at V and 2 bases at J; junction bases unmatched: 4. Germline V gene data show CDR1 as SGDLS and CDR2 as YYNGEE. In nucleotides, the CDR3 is TGTGCCAGCAGCGGTAGGACAGGGGGTAACACTGAAGCTTTCTTT. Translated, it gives CASSGRTGGNTEAFF.

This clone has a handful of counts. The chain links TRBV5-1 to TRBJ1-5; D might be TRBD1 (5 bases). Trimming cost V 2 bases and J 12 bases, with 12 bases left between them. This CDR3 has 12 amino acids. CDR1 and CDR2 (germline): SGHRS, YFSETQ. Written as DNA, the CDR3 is TGCGCCAGCAGCTTAGGGGAGGCTTTCCAGCATTTT. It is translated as CASSLGEAFQHF.

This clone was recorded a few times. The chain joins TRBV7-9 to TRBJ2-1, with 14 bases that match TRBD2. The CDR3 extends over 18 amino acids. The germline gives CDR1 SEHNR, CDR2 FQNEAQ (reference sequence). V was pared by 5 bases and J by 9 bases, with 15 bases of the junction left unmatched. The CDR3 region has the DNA TGTGCCAGCAGCCAAAAACCGACTAGCGGGGGGGCCAGTGGTGAGCAGTTCTTC. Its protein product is CASSQKPTSGGASGEQFF.

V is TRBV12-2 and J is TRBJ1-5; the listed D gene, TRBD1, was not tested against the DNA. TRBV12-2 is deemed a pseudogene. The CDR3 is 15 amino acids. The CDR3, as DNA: TGTGCAAGTCGCTACTTGGGGGCCCCTCCTCAGCCCCAGCATTTT. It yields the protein CASRYLGAPPQPQHF.

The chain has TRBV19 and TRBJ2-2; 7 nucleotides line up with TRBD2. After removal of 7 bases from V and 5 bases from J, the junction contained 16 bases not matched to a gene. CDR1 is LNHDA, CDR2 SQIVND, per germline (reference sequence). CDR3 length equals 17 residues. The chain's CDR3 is CASIGGWGSWETGELFF. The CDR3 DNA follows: TGTGCCAGTATCGGGGGGTGGGGCTCCTGGGAGACCGGGGAGCTGTTTTTT.

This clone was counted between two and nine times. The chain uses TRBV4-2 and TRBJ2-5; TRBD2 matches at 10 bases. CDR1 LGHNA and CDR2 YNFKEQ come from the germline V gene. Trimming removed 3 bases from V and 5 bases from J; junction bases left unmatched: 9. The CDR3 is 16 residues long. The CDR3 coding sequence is TGTGCCAGCAGCCAGGCCGGGACTAGCGTTACGGAGACCCAGTACTTC. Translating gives CASSQAGTSVTETQYF.

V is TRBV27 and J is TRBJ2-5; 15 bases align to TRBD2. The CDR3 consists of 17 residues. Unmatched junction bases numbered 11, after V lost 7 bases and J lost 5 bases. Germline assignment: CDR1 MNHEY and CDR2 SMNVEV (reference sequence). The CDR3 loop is CASTRTGLAGGLETQYF. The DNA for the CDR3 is TGTGCCAGCACCCGGACCGGACTAGCGGGGGGGCTTGAGACCCAGTACTTC.

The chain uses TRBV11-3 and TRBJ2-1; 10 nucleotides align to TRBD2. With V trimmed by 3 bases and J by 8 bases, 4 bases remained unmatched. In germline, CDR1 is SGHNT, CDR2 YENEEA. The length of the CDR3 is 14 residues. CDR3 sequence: CASSFSGRFDEQFF. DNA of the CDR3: TGTGCCAGCAGCTTTAGCGGGAGGTTCGATGAGCAGTTCTTC.

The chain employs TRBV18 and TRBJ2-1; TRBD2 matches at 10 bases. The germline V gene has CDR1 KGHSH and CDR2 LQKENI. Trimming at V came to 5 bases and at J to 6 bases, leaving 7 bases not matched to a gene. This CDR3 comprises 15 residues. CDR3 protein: CASSTTSGDTNEQFF. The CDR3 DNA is TGTGCCAGCTCAACAACTAGCGGGGATACCAATGAGCAGTTCTTC.

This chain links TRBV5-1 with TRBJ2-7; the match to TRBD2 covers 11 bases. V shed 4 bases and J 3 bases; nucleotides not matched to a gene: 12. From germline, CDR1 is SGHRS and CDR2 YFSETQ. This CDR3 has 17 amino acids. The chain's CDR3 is CASSLPTSGTLIYEQYF. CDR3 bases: TGCGCCAGCAGCCTCCCGACTAGCGGGACCCTTATCTACGAGCAGTACTTC.

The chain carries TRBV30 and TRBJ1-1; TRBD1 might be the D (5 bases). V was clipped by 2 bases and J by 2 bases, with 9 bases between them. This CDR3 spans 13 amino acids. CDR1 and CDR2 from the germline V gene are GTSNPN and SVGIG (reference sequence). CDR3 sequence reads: CAWSLTVNTEAFF. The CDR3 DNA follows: TGTGCCTGGAGTCTGACAGTTAACACTGAAGCTTTCTTT.

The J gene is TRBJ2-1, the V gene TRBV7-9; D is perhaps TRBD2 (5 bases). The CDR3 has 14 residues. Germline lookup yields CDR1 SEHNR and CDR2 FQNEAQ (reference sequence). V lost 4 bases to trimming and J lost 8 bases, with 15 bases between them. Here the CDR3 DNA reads TGTGCCAGCAGCTCCGGCCCCATCGGGGATGAGCAGTTCTTC. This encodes CASSSGPIGDEQFF.

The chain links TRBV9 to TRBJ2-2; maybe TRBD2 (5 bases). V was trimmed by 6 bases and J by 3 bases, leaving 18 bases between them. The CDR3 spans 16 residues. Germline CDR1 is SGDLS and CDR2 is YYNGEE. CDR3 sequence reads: CASNKMEDLYTGELFF. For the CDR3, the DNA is TGTGCCAGCAATAAAATGGAGGACTTATACACCGGGGAGCTGTTTTTT.

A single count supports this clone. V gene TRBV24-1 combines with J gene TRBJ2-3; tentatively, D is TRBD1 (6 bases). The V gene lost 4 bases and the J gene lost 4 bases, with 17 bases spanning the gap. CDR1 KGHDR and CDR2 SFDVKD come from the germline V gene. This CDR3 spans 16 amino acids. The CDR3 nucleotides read TGTGCCACCAGTGACGTACAGGGCTGGGGCGCAGATACGCAGTATTTT. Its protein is CATSDVQGWGADTQYF.

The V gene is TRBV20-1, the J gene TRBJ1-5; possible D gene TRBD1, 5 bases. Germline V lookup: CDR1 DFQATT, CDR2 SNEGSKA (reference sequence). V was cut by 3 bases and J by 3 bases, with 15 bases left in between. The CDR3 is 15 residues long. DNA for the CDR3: TGCAGTGCTAGTAATCAGGGAACCCCCAATCAGCCCCAGCATTTT. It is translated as CSASNQGTPNQPQHF.

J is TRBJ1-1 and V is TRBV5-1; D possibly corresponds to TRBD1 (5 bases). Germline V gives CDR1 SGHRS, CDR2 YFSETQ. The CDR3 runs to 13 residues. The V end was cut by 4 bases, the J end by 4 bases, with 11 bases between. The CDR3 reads CASSIRTSTEAFF. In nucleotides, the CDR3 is TGCGCCAGCAGCATCCGGACAAGCACTGAAGCTTTCTTT. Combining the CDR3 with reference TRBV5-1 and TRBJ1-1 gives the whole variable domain KAGVTQTPRYLIKTRGQQVTLSCSPISGHRSVSWYQQTPGQGLQFLFEYFSETQRNKGNFPGRFSGRQFSNSRSEMNVSTLELGDSALYLCASSIRTSTEAFFGQGTRLTVV.

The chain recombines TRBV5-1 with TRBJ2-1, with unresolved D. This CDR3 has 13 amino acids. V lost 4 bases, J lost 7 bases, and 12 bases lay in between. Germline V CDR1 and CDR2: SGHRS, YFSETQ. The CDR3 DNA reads TGCGCCAGCAGCAAACTACCAGAAAATGAGCAGTTCTTC. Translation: CASSKLPENEQFF.

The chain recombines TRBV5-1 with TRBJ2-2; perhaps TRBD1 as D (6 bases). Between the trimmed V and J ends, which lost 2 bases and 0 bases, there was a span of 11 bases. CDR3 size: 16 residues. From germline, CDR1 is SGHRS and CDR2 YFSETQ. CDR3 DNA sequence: TGCGCCAGCAGCTTAGACAGGTTCGCGAACACCGGGGAGCTGTTTTTT. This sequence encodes CASSLDRFANTGELFF.

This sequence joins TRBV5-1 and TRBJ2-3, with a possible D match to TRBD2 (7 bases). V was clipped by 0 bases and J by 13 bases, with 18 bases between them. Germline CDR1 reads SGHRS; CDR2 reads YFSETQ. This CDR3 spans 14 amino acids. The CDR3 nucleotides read TGCGCCAGCAGCTTGGGGGTTAGCGGGCAGGGGAAGTATTTT. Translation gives CASSLGVSGQGKYF.

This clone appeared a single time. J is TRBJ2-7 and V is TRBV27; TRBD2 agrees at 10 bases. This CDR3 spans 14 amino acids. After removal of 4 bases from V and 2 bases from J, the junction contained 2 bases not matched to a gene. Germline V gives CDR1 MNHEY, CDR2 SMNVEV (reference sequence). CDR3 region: CASSYTSGAYEQYF. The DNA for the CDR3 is TGTGCCAGCAGTTACACTAGCGGGGCCTACGAGCAGTACTTC.

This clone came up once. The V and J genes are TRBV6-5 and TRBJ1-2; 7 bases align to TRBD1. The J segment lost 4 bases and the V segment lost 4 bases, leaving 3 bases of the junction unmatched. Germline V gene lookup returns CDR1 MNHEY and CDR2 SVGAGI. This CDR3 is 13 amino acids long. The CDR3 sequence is CASSSTGAYGYTF. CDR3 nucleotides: TGTGCCAGCAGTTCCACAGGGGCCTATGGCTACACCTTC.

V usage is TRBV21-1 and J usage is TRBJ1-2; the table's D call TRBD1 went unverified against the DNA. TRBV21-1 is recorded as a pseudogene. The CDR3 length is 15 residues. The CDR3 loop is CASTRTGGAHYGYTF. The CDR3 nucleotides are TGTGCCAGCACCAGGACAGGGGGCGCTCACTATGGCTACACCTTC.

CDR3 loop: CASSYVQHYEQYF. The CDR3 DNA follows: TGTGCCAGCAGTTATGTACAACACTACGAGCAGTACTTC. J is TRBJ2-7 and V is TRBV6-6, with no clear D. Trimming took 3 bases from V and 3 from J, leaving 9 bases between them. The germline gives CDR1 MNHNY, CDR2 SVGAGI (reference sequence). The CDR3 covers 13 residues.

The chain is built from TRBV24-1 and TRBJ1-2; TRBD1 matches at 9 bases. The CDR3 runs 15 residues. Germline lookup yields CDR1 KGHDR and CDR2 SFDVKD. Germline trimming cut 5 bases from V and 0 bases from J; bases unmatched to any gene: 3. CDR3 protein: CATSAGTGTNYGYTF. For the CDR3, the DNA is TGTGCCACCAGTGCGGGGACAGGGACTAACTATGGCTACACCTTC.

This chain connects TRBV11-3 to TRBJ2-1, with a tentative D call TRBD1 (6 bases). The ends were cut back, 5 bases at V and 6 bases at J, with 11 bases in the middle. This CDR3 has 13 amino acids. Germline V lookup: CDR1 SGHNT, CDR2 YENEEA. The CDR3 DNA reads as TGTGCCAGCAGCCCGGGGACAACCAATGAGCAGTTCTTC. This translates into CASSPGTTNEQFF.

CDR3 sequence reads: CASSYSDNSYEQYF. CDR3 nucleotides: TGCGCCAGCAGCTATAGCGATAACTCCTACGAGCAGTACTTC. The chain is built from TRBV5-1 and TRBJ2-7, with a possible D match to TRBD2 (5 bases). V dropped 3 bases and J dropped 0 bases, with 10 bases sitting between them. Per the germline V gene, CDR1 is SGHRS and CDR2 is YFSETQ. The CDR3 loop spans 14 amino acids.

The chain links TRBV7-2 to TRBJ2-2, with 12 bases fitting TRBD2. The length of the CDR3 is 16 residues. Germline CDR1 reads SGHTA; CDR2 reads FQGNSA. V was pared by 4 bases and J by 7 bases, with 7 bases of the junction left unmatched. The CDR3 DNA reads TGTGCCAGCAGCTCAGTTCGGACTAGCGGGGTCGGGGAGCTGTTTTTT. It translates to CASSSVRTSGVGELFF. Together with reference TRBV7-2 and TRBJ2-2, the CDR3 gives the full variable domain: GAGVSQSPSNKVTEKGKDVELRCDPISGHTALYWYRQSLGQGLEFLIYFQGNSAPDKSGLPSDRFSAERTGGSVSTLTIQRTQQEDSAVYLCASSSVRTSGVGELFFGEGSRLTVL.